This TCR beta chain was observed in a study of blood T cells in healthy people across ages. Broader study findings: Per million T cells, TCR beta diversity dropped about linearly as age rose.

This clonotype has ten or more counts. The antigen remains undetermined. PCR was performed a second time for about 7 to 11 cycles using a sample-barcoded 5' primer and a J-beta primer mix. Each of the cDNA molecules was tagged by a template-switch adaptor with 12 random nucleotides. TCRdb re-derived calls from the 5' RACE reads in MiXCR, one entry per CDR3 protein. Of 550,000 to 800,000 distinct CDR3 sequences in the sample, 20% to 25% were seen once. The length of the CDR3 is 13 residues. The V and J ends lost 2 bases and 2 bases respectively, with 7 bases between them. Per germline, CDR1 SGHRS and CDR2 YFSETQ.

The TCR sequence derives from a man between 70 and 80 years old in good health. V usage is TRBV5-1 and J usage is TRBJ2-5; no clear D. The sample was blood. The DNA for the CDR3 is TGCGCCAGCAGCTTACATAGACAAGAGACCCAGTACTTC. Amino acids: CASSLHRQETQYF.